The count of the clone carrying this TCR beta chain is one. The data were taken from a study of blood T cell repertoires in COVID-19. In the study overall: Researchers got acute and convalescent COVID-19 samples from the United States, Italy and Spain. T cells, B-cell-depleted T cells, or PBMCs supplied cDNA or gDNA.

In the authors' methods: Estimated nucleated cell counts came from reference gene primer amplification. Here immunoSEQ multiplex PCR was the method, and the copy in TCRdb shows in-frame clones only, minus some. The V and J calls and the clone size are those of that table, but D and trimming were determined from the DNA. The table has tens of thousands of clones, about 90% seen once; the top ten hold about a fifth. Trimming left V 4 bases short and J 7 bases short, with 11 bases between. The CDR3 consists of 13 residues. Germline V CDR1 and CDR2: LNHDA, SQIVND (reference sequence). The origin of this receptor is a woman aged 45-60 years with active or convalescent COVID-19. The sequenced sample consisted of peripheral blood. The rearrangement uses TRBV19 and TRBJ2-1; possible D gene TRBD2, 5 bases. This CDR3 reads CASSTLPGNEQFF. Written as DNA, the CDR3 is TGTGCCAGTAGTACCTTACCGGGAAATGAGCAGTTCTTC.